This T cell receptor (beta chain) was identified in a study of shared clonotypes between healthy human individuals. For the study at large: Serving as donors were a couple of women and a few men, whose ages spanned 18 to 49.

TCRdb's table, derived via immunoSEQ multiplex PCR, lists solely in-frame clones and lacks some. The sample consists of some 2.1 million clones, 93% of them appearing once. Naivety among CD8 cells was defined by CD45RO negativity and positive CCR7 selection, thereby excluding terminally differentiated effector memory CD45RA+ cells. Germline assignment: CDR1 MGHRA and CDR2 YSYEKL. The CDR3 is 13 amino acids. V shed 4 bases and J 6 bases; nucleotides not matched to a gene: 4. Points on this clone: Its antigen is unknown.

Study results and limitations: Only blood underwent sampling, and tissue repertoires likely differ. Generally, estimated richness proved larger in naive subsets than it did in memory subsets.

The sequence derives from a man aged 18 to 30 in good health. Some clones in this sample may be carry-over from other donors' samples. Input material: naive CD8+ T cells from PBMCs. The chain recombines TRBV4-1 with TRBJ1-2, with 8 bases that match TRBD1. In DNA form, the CDR3 reads TGCGCCAGCAGCCCAGGGGGCCCGGATGGCTACACCTTC. As protein: CASSPGGPDGYTF.